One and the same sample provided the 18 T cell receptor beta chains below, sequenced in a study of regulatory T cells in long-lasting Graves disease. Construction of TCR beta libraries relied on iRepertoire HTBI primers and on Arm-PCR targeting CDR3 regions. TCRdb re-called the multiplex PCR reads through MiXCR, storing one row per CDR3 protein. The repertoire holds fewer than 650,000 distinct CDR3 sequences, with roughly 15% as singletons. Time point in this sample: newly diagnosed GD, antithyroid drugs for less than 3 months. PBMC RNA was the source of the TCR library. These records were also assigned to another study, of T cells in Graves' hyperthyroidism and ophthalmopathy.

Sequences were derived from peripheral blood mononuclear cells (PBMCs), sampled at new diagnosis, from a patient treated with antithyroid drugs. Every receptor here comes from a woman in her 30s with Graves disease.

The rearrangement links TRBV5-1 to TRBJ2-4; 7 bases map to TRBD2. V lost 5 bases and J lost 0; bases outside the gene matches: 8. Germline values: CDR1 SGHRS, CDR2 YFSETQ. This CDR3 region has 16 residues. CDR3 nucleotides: TGCGCCAGCAGGGGGGGGGATACACTAGCCAAAAACATTCAGTACTTC. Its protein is CASRGGDTLAKNIQYF. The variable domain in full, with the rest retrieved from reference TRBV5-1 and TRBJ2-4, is KAGVTQTPRYLIKTRGQQVTLSCSPISGHRSVSWYQQTPGQGLQFLFEYFSETQRNKGNFPGRFSGRQFSNSRSEMNVSTLELGDSALYLCASRGGDTLAKNIQYFGAGTRLSVL.

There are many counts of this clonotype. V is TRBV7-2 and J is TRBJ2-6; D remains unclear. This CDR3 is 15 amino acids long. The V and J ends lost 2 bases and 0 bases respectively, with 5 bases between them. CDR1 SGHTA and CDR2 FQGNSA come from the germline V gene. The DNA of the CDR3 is TGTGCCAGCAGCTTACACAGCTCTGGGGCCAACGTCCTGACTTTC. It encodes CASSLHSSGANVLTF.

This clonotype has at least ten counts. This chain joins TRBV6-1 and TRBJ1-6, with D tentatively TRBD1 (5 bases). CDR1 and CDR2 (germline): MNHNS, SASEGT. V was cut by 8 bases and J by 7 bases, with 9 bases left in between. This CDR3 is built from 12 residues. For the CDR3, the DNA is TGTGCCAGCGGGGGGTGGAATTCACCCCTCCACTTT. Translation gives CASGGWNSPLHF.

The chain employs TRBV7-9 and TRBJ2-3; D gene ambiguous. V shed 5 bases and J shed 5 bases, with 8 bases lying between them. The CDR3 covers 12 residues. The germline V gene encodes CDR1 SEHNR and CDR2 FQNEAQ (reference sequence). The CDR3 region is CASSNSVDTQYF. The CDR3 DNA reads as TGTGCCAGCAGCAACAGCGTAGATACGCAGTATTTT.

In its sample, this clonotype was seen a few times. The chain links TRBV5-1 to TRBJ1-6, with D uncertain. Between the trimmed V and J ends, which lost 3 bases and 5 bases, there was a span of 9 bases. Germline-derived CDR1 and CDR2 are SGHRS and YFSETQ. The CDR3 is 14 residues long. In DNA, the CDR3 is TGCGCCAGCAGCTCGACGGAGCATAATTCACCCCTCCACTTT. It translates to CASSSTEHNSPLHF.

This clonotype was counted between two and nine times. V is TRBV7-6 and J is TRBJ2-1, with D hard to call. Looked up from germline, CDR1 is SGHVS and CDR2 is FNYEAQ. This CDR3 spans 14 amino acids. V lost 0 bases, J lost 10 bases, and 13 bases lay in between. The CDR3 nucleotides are TGTGCCAGCAGCTTAGCGTCCAGCCGAAAGGAGCAGTTCTTC. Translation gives CASSLASSRKEQFF.

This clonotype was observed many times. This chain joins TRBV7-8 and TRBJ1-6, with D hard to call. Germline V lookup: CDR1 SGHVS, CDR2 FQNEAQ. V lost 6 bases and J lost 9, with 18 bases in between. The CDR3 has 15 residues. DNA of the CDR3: TGTGCCAGCAGAAGGGAGCAGAACGTGGGTTCACCCCTCCACTTT. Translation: CASRREQNVGSPLHF.

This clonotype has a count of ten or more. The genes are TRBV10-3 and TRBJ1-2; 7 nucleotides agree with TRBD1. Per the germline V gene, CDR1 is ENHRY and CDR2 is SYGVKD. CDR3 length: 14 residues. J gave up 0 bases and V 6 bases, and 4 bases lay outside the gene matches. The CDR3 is CAIRGTETNYGYTF. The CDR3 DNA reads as TGTGCCATCAGGGGGACAGAAACTAACTATGGCTACACCTTC.

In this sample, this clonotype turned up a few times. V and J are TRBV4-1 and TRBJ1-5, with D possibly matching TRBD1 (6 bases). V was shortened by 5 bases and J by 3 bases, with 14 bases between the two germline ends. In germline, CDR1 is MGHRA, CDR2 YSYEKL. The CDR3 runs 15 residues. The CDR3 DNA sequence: TGCGCCAGCAGCGAAGGGGGGGCGTTCAATCAGCCCCAGCATTTT. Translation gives CASSEGGAFNQPQHF.

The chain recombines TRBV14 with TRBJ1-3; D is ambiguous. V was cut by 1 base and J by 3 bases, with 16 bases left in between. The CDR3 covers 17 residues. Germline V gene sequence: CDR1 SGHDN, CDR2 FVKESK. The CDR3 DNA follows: TGTGCCAGCAGCCAAGCTAGGTGGGAGGTTTATGGAAACACCATATATTTT. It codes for CASSQARWEVYGNTIYF.

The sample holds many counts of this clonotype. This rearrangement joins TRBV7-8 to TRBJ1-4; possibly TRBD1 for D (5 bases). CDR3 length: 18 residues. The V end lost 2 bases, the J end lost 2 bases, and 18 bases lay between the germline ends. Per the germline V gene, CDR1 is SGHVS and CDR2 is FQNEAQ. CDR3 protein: CASSLRRGSGGTNEKLFF. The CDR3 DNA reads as TGTGCCAGCAGCTTACGTAGAGGGTCGGGGGGTACTAATGAAAAACTGTTTTTT.

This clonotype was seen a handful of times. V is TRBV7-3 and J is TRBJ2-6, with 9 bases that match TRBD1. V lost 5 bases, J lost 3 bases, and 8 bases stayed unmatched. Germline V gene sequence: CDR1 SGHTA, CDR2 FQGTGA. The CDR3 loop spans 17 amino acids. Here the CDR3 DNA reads TGTGCCAGCAGCGAAGACAGGGGGTATTATGGGGCCAACGTCCTGACTTTC. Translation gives CASSEDRGYYGANVLTF.

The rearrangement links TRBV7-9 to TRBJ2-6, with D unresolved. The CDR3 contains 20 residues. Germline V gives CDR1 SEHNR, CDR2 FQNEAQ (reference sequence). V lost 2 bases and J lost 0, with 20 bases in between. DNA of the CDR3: TGTGCCAGCAGCTTAAGCGCCATGGCGGTGAGGAGCTCTGGGGCCAACGTCCTGACTTTC. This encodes CASSLSAMAVRSSGANVLTF.

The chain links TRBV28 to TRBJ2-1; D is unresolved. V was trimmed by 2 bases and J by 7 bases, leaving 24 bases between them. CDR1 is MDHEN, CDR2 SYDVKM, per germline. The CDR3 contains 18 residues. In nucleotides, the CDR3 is TGTGCCAGCAGTTTAAGCAAAAGGAGAGGCCGCAACCTTAATGAGCAGTTCTTC. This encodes CASSLSKRRGRNLNEQFF.

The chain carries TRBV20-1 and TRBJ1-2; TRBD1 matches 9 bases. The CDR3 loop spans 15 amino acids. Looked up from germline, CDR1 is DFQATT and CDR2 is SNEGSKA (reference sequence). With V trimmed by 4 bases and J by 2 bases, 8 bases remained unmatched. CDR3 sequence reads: CSATVGQGRNYGYTF. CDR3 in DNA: TGCAGTGCTACCGTTGGACAGGGGAGGAACTATGGCTACACCTTC.

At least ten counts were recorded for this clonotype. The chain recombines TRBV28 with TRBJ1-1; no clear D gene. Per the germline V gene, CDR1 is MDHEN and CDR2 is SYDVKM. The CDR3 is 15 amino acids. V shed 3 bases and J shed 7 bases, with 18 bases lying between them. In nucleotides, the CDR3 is TGTGCCAGCAGTTTGCGGGCCGCCTTTACCCTTGAAGCTTTCTTT. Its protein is CASSLRAAFTLEAFF.

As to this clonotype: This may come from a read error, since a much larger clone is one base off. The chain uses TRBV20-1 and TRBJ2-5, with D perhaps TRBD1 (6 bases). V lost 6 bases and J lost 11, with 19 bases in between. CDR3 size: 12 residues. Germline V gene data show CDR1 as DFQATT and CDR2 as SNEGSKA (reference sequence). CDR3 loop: CSALSGEREQYF. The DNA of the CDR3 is TGCAGTGCCCTTTCAGGGGAAAGGGAGCAGTACTTC.

The CDR3 bases are TGCAGTGCTAGAGACCCCCCCAGGACAGGGGAAAGGATAGGCAATCAGCCCCAGCATTTT. Translating it yields CSARDPPRTGERIGNQPQHF. The chain is built from TRBV20-1 and TRBJ1-5; 9 bases fit TRBD1. Germline V gives CDR1 DFQATT, CDR2 SNEGSKA (reference sequence). With V trimmed by 0 bases and J by 2 bases, 17 bases remained unmatched. The CDR3 totals 20 residues.